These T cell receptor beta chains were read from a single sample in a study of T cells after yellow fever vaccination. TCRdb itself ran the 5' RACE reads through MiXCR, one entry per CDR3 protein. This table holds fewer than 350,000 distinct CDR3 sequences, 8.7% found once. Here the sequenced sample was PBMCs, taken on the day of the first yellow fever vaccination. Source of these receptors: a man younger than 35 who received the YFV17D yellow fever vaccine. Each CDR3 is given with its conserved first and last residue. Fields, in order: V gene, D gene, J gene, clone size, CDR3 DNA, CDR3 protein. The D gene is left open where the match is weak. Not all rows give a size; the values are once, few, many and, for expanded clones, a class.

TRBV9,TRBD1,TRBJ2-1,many,TGTGCCAGCAGCGCACCGGGACAGAAGTACAATGAGCAGTTCTTC,CASSAPGQKYNEQFF
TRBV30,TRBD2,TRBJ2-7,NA,TGTGCCTGGAGTCGGGGGGAGAACTACGAGCAGTACTTC,CAWSRGENYEQYF
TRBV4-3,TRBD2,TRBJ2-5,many,TGCGCCAGCAGCCGACGGGGGGTCCTCCAAGAGACCCAGTACTTC,CASSRRGVLQETQYF
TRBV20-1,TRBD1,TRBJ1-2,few,TGCAGTGCTGGAGCCGGGACAGACTATGGCTACACCTTC,CSAGAGTDYGYTF
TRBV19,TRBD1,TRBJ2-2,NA,TGTGCCAGCCGGGACAGGGCTCAAGGTGTAGGGAGGACCGGGGAGCTGTTTTTT,CASRDRAQGVGRTGELFF
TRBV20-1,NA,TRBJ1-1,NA,TGCAGTGTCGGGACCGGGAACACTGAAGCTTTCTTT,CSVGTGNTEAFF
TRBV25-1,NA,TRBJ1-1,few,TGTGCCAGCAGCGCGGACAGTTTTGTTGACACTGAAGCTTTCTTT,CASSADSFVDTEAFF
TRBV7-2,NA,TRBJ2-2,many,TGTGCCAGCAGCTTCTATCAGGGCCTCCTCACCGGGGAGCTGTTTTTT,CASSFYQGLLTGELFF
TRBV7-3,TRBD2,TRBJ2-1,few,TGTGCCAGCAGCTTTAGCGGGGGGGACAATGAGCAGTTCTTC,CASSFSGGDNEQFF
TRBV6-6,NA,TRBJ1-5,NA,TGTGCCAGCAGTTATGTTGGTCAGCCCCAGCATTTT,CASSYVGQPQHF
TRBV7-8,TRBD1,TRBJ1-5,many,TGTGCCAGCAGCCCCCGACAGGGCGGTTTTCATCAGCCCCAGCATTTT,CASSPRQGGFHQPQHF
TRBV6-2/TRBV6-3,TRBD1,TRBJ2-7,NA,TGTGCCAGCAGTTTCGGACAGGCCCTTCTGGAGCAGTACTTC,CASSFGQALLEQYF
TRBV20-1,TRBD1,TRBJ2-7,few,TGCAGTGCTGAACTCGACAGGGGGGTGGTGCAGTACTTC,CSAELDRGVVQYF
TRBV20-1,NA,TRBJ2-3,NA,TGCAGTGCTAGCGGGCCCACAGATACGCAGTATTTT,CSASGPTDTQYF
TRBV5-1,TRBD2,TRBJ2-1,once,TGCGCCAGCAGCTCTACTAGCGCCGGGTTTTACAATGAGCAGTTCTTC,CASSSTSAGFYNEQFF
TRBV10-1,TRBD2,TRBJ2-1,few,TGCGCCAGCAGTGAGTTTGACGGGGGGGCCAATGAGCAGTTCTTC,CASSEFDGGANEQFF
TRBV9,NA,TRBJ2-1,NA,TGTGCCAGCAGCGTAGAAGCCCATGAGCAGTTCTTC,CASSVEAHEQFF
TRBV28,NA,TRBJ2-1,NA,TGTGCCAGCACCTGGGCGGCGGATTACAATGAGCAGTTCTTC,CASTWAADYNEQFF
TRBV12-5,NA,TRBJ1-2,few,TGTGCTAGTGGTTTGGGGGGACTATATGGCTACACCTTC,CASGLGGLYGYTF
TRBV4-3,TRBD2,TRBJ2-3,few,TGCGCCAGCAGCCATGCGTCCGGGACCGGGCGCTTCGCGGGGGTGGATACGCAGTATTTT,CASSHASGTGRFAGVDTQYF
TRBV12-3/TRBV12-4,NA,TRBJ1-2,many,TGTGCCAGCAGTCCCACTTGGGGAACTAACTATGGCTACACCTTC,CASSPTWGTNYGYTF
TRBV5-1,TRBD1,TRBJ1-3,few,TGCGCCAGCAGCCATAGCGGGACAGTCTCTGGAAACACCATATATTTT,CASSHSGTVSGNTIYF
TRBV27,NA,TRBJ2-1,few,TGTGCCAGCAGTTTATCTATCCTCGGTGGGTCCCCCTACAATGAGCAGTTCTTC,CASSLSILGGSPYNEQFF
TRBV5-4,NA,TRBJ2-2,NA,TGTGCCAGCAGCTTGGATTACGCGGAGAACACCGGGGAGCTGTTTTTT,CASSLDYAENTGELFF
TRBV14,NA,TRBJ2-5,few,TGTGCCAGCAGCCAAGATAGGTCAAACCCTTCCCAAGAGACCCAGTACTTC,CASSQDRSNPSQETQYF
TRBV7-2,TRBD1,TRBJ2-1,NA,TGTGCCAGCAGCTTAGTCGGGACAGTTTACAATGAGCAGTTCTTC,CASSLVGTVYNEQFF
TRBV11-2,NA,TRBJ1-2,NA,TGTGCCAGCAGCCTACCGGGACGTGGCTACACCTTC,CASSLPGRGYTF
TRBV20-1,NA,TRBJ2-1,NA,TGCAGTGCTAGAGGGCAGGCCCTGGGCTCCTACAATGAGCAGTTCTTC,CSARGQALGSYNEQFF
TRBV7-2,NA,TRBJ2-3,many,TGTGCCAGCAGCCCCGGAGCTAGCACAGATACGCAGTATTTT,CASSPGASTDTQYF
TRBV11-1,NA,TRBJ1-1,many,TGTGCCAGCACCTATCTTGGGGACACTGAAGCTTTCTTT,CASTYLGDTEAFF
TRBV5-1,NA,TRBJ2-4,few,TGCGCCAGCAGCTTTTCTGGAACGGCAAACATTCAGTACTTC,CASSFSGTANIQYF
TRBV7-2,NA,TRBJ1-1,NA,TGTGCCAGCAGCTTTCGGGATAAGCCTTTCTTT,CASSFRDKPFF
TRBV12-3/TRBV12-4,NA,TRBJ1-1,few,TGTGCCAGCAGTCCCAGGTTGGGGAACACTGAAGCTTTCTTT,CASSPRLGNTEAFF
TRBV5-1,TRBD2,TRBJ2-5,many,TGTGCCAGCAGTTTTAGCGGGGGCAAAGAGACCCAGTACTTC,CASSFSGGKETQYF
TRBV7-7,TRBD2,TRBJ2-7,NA,TGTGCCAGCAGCCCCTCGGCGGGGGAACTTTATGAGCAGTACTTC,CASSPSAGELYEQYF
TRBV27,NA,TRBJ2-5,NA,TGTGCCAGCAGTTTGTTAGACGGAAAAGAGACCCAGTACTTC,CASSLLDGKETQYF
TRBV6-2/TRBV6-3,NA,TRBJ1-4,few,TGTGCCAGCAACCCCGGGGGGAGGAGAGGAAAACTGTTTTTT,CASNPGGRRGKLFF
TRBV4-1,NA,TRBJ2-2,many,TGCGCCAGCAGCCTCGGACGGTCCACCGGGGAGCTGTTTTTT,CASSLGRSTGELFF
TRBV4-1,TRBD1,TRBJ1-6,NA,TGCGCCAGCAGCCCCCCCCCCCGGGACAGGGGGCGATCACCCCTCCACTTT,CASSPPPRDRGRSPLHF
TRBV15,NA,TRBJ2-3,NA,TGTGCCACCAGCAGGAACCGGGGTGACATTCCAGATACGCAGTATTTT,CATSRNRGDIPDTQYF
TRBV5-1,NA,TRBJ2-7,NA,TGCGCCAGCAGCCGTGAACCCTACGAGCAGTACTTC,CASSREPYEQYF
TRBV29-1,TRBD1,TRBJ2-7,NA,TGCAGCGTTGACTCCGGCAGGGGGCTCATCGAGCAGTACTTC,CSVDSGRGLIEQYF
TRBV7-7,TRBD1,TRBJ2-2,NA,TGTGCCAGCAGCCTAAGGACAGGGCGAATCACCGGGGAGCTGTTTTTT,CASSLRTGRITGELFF
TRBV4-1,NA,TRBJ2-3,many,TGCGCCAGCAGCCAAAGTCGGGCCGCTAGCACAGATACGCAGTATTTT,CASSQSRAASTDTQYF
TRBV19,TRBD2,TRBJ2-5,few,TGTGCCAGTAGTATGCGGGGGGGCCTCGAGACCCAGTACTTC,CASSMRGGLETQYF
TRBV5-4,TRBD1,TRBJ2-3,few,TGTGCCAGCAGCTTGCTGACAGGGGGCCGCACAGATACGCAGTATTTT,CASSLLTGGRTDTQYF
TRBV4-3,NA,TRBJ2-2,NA,TGCGCCAGCAGCCAAGATAGAGGGGGGGCCGGGGAGCTGTTTTTT,CASSQDRGGAGELFF
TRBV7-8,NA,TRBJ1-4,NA,TGTGCCAGCAGCCATAGGACAGCTACCCATGAAAAACTGTTTTTT,CASSHRTATHEKLFF
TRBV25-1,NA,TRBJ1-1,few,TGTGCCAGCAGTTGGGGACGCTGGAACACTGAAGCTTTCTTT,CASSWGRWNTEAFF
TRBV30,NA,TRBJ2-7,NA,TGTGCCTGGAGTTTGGACGGCACCTACGAGCAGTACTTC,CAWSLDGTYEQYF
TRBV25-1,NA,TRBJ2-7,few,TGTGCCAGCAGTGTTTACAGGGAAATAGGCTACGAGCAGTACTTC,CASSVYREIGYEQYF
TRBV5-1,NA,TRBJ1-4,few,TGCGCCAGCAGCTTGGGCCTGGTTAATGAAAAACTGTTTTTT,CASSLGLVNEKLFF
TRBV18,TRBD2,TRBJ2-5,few,TGTGCCAGCTCACCCGCGGGGGGTAGCCGGGAGACCCAGTACTTC,CASSPAGGSRETQYF